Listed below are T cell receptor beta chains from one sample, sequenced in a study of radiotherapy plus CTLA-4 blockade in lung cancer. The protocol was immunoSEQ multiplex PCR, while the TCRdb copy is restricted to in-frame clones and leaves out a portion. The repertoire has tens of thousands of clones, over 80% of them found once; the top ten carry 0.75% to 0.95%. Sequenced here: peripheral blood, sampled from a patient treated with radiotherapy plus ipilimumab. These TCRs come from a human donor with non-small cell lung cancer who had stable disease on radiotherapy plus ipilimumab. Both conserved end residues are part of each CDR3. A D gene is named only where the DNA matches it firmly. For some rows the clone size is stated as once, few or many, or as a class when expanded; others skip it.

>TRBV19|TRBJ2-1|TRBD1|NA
TGTGCCAGTAGGATTCAGACAGGGCGGAATGAGCAGTTCTTC
CASRIQTGRNEQFF
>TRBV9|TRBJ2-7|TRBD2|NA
TGTGCCAGCAGCGGACCGGGACTAGAAAACTACGAGCAGTACTTC
CASSGPGLENYEQYF
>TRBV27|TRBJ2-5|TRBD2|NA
TGTGCCAGCAGTTTATTCGGACTAGCGGGAATGGAGACCCAGTACTTC
CASSLFGLAGMETQYF
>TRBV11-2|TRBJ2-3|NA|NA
TGTGCCAGCAGCCCCCCCGGGACGAGCACAGATACGCAGTATTTT
CASSPPGTSTDTQYF
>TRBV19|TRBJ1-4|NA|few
TGTGCCAGTAAAACGGGAGAAAAACTGTTTTTT
CASKTGEKLFF
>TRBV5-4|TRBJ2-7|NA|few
TGTGCCAGCAGCTTGGCCGGGACGGAGTCTCTCGAGCAGTACTTC
CASSLAGTESLEQYF
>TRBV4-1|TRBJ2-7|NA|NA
TGCGCCAGCAGCCAAGAGGGGTCGGGAGCGGACTACGAGCAGTACTTC
CASSQEGSGADYEQYF
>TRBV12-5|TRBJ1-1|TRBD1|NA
TGTGCTAGTGGGACTGGACAGGGCGGGGCTTTCTTT
CASGTGQGGAFF
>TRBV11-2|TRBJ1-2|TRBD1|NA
TGTGCCAGCAGCTTGGGAAAGGGGACAGGCGACTACACCTTC
CASSLGKGTGDYTF
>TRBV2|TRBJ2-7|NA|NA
TGTGCCAGCAAACGACAGCCCTACGAGCAGTACTTC
CASKRQPYEQYF
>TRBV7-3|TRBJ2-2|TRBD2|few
TGTGCCAGCAGCCCGGGACTAGCGGGTTATACCGGGGAGCTGTTTTTT
CASSPGLAGYTGELFF
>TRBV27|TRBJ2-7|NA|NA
TGTGCCAGCAGTTCTAGAGGTACCCTCTACGAGCAGTACTTC
CASSSRGTLYEQYF
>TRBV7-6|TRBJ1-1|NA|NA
TGTGCCAGCAGTGTAACTGGGGGGAACACTGAAGCTTTCTTT
CASSVTGGNTEAFF
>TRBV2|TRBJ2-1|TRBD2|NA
TGTGCCAGCAGTGGGGGCGGGGGGGTAAATGAGCAGTTCTTC
CASSGGGGVNEQFF
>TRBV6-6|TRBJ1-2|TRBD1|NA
TGTGCCACCCATCCGGGACAGGGTACGGGTGGCTACACCTTC
CATHPGQGTGGYTF
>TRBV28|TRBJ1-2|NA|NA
TGTGCCAGCACCGACTTTGGCGTCTGGAGCTATGGCTACACCTTC
CASTDFGVWSYGYTF
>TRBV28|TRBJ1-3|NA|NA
TGTGCCAGCAGTCGGGCCTCTGGAAACACCATATATTTT
CASSRASGNTIYF
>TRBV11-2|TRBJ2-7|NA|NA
TGTGCCAGCAGCTTAGGGCAGAGCTACGAGCAGTACTTC
CASSLGQSYEQYF
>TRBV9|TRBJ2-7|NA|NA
TGTGCCAGCAGTTCCTTACAATTCTCCTACGAGCAGTACTTC
CASSSLQFSYEQYF
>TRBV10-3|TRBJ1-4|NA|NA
TGTGCCATCAGTGCGGGGGAGACTAATGAAAAACTGTTTTTT
CAISAGETNEKLFF
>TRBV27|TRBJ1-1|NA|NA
TGTGCCAGCATCCCAGGAGGGACCTTGGCCGAAGCTTTCTTT
CASIPGGTLAEAFF
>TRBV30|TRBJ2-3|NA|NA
TGTGCCTGGAGTGTAGGGAAGCGCTCCACAGATACGCAGTATTTT
CAWSVGKRSTDTQYF
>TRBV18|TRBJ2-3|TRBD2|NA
TGTGCCAGCTCACCAAAGTCGGGAGGGTCCACAGATACGCAGTATTTT
CASSPKSGGSTDTQYF
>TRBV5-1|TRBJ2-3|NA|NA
TGCGCCAGCAGCTTTGTGCGGGACACAGATACGCAGTATTTT
CASSFVRDTDTQYF
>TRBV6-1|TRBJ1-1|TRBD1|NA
TGTGCCAGCAGTGTTAACACAGGGGAGACTGAAGCTTTCTTT
CASSVNTGETEAFF
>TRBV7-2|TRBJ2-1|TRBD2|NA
TGTGCCAGCAGCTTAGCGCGGGGGGGCTACTACAATGAGCAGTTCTTC
CASSLARGGYYNEQFF
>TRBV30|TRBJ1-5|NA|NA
TGTGCCTGGAGCCGGGAGCAGCTAGGCAATCAGCCCCAGCATTTT
CAWSREQLGNQPQHF
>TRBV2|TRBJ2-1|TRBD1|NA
TGTGCCAGCAGTGGACAGGGGATCAATGAGCAGTTCTTC
CASSGQGINEQFF
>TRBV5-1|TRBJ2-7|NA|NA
TGCGCCAGCAGCTTGGAACGGAGCTCCTACGAGCAGTACTTC
CASSLERSSYEQYF
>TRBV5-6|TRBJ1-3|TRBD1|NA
TGTGCCAGCAGCCGGTTCGGAGGGGGCGCGTCTGGAAACACCATATATTTT
CASSRFGGGASGNTIYF
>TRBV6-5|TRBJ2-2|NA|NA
TGTGCCAGCCAGGACGCGAACGGGGAGCTGTTTTTT
CASQDANGELFF
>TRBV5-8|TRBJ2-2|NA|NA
TGTGCCAGCAGCCCCCAACGGGTCACCGGGGAGCTGTTTTTT
CASSPQRVTGELFF
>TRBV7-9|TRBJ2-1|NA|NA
TGTGCCAGCAGCTTGCGGGGGCCGTTTGTGGATGAGCAGTTCTTC
CASSLRGPFVDEQFF
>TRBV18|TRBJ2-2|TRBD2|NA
TGTGCCAGCTCACCAGGGATAGCGGGAGAGGAGCTGTTTTTT
CASSPGIAGEELFF
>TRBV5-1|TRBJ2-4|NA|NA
TGCGCCAGCAGCTTGCTGGGGACCCCGGGGGACATTCAGTACTTC
CASSLLGTPGDIQYF
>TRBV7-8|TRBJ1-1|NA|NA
TGTGCCAGCAGCACACGACAGGATCCCACTGAAGCTTTCTTT
CASSTRQDPTEAFF
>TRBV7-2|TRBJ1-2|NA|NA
TGTGCCAGCAGCTTAGCAACCTATGGCTACACCTTC
CASSLATYGYTF
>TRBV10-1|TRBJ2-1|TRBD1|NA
TGCGCCAGCAGTAGACAGGGTACCAATGAGCAGTTCTTC
CASSRQGTNEQFF
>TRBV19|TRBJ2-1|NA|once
TGTGCCAGTAGTATCCAGCTCATGAGCTTAGATGAGCAGTTCTTC
CASSIQLMSLDEQFF
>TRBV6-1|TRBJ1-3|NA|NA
TGTGCCAGCAGTGAGAGTCTCTCTGGAAACACCATATATTTT
CASSESLSGNTIYF
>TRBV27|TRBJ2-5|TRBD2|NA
TGTGCCAGCAGTTGGCTAGCGGGAGACTCCCAGTACTTC
CASSWLAGDSQYF
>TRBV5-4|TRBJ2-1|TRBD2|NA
TGTGCCAGCAGACCGTCTAGCGGGAGCCGGAATGAGCAGTTCTTC
CASRPSSGSRNEQFF
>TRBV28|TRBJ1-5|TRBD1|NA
TGTGCCAGCTCAGGGGGCTTAGGCAATCAGCCCCAGCATTTT
CASSGGLGNQPQHF
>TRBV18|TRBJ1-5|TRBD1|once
TGTGCCAGCTCACAGGGACAGGGGGGTCAGCCCCAGCATTTT
CASSQGQGGQPQHF
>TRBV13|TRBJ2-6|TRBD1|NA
TGTGCCAGCAGCTGGGGGACAGGGTCGGAATCCGGGGCCAACGTCCTGACTTTC
CASSWGTGSESGANVLTF
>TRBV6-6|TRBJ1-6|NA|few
TGTGCCACCCTGGACTATAATTCACCCCTCCACTTT
CATLDYNSPLHF
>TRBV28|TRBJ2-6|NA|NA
TGTGCCAGCACGGGGGGCGCTGGGGCCAACGTCCTGACTTTC
CASTGGAGANVLTF
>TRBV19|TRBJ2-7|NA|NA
TGTGCCAGTAGTAGTCTGGCTCCAACCTACGAGCAGTACTTC
CASSSLAPTYEQYF
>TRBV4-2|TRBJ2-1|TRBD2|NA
TGTGCCAGCAGCCAAAATCTAGCGGGAGGCTCCTACAATGAGCAGTTCTTC
CASSQNLAGGSYNEQFF
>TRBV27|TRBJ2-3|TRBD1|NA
TGTGCCAGCAGTAAGCTACAGGGGCCCCTAGACGTGGATACGCAGTATTTT
CASSKLQGPLDVDTQYF
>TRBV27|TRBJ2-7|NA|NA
TGTGCCAGCAGTTTTAGTGGCAGGGTGAAAGAGCAGTACTTC
CASSFSGRVKEQYF